This T cell receptor (beta chain) stems from a study of cytomegalovirus exposure and HLA in healthy donors. CDR1 is SGHVS, CDR2 FQNEAQ, per germline. The length of the CDR3 is 15 residues. After removal of 4 bases from V and 1 base from J, the junction contained 4 bases not matched to a gene. Primers included in the PCR were 60 Vbeta and 13 Jbeta primers. The protocol was immunoSEQ multiplex PCR, while the TCRdb copy is restricted to in-frame clones and leaves out a portion. The table includes 60,000 to 85,000 clones, more than 55% detected once. The sequenced sample consisted of PBMCs. This chain connects TRBV7-8 to TRBJ2-3; TRBD1 matches at 8 bases. The receptor comes from a man between 60 and 75 years old in good health and CMV-seropositive. The CDR3 spells CASSYGTGGTDTQYF. In nucleotides, the CDR3 is TGTGCCAGCAGCTATGGGACAGGAGGCACAGATACGCAGTATTTT.